This T cell receptor beta chain appears in the sequencing data of a study of T cell changes during pregnancy in multiple sclerosis. Some clones are missing from TCRdb's copy, which holds only in-frame ones; the method was immunoSEQ multiplex PCR. The top ten hold 0.35% of the sample, which has about 40,000 clones, 85% to 95% seen once. The germline V gene encodes CDR1 SQVTM and CDR2 ANQGSEA. The CDR3 consists of 17 residues. The V gene end was trimmed by 3 bases and the J gene end by 2 bases; junction bases not matched to a gene: 9. This TCR derives from a female donor with multiple sclerosis, enrolled in a pregnancy study. Sample: CD4+ T cells from peripheral blood mononuclear cells, taken after pregnancy. V usage is TRBV29-1 and J usage is TRBJ2-1; 11 bases fit TRBD2. CDR3 sequence (DNA): TGCAGCGTTGAGGAAGGTTTTAGCGGGGGGGCCTACAATGAGCAGTTCTTC. Translating it yields CSVEEGFSGGAYNEQFF.